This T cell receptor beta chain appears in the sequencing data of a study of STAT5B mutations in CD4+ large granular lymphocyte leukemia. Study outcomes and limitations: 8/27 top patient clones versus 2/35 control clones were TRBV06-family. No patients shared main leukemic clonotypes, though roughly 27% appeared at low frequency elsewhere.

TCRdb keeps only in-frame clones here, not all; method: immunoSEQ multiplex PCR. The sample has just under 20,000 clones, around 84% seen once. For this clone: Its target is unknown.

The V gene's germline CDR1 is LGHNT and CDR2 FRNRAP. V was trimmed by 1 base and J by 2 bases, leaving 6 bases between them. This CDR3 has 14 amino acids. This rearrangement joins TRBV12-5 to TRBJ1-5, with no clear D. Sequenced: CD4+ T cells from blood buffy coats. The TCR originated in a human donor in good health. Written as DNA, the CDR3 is TGTGCTAGTGGTTTGGGCGTGGGCAATCAGCCCCAGCATTTT. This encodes CASGLGVGNQPQHF.